These T cell receptor beta chains were read from a single sample in a study of blood T cell repertoires in COVID-19. Profiled with immunoSEQ multiplex PCR; TCRdb holds only in-frame clones, not every one. This table holds 250,000 to 300,000 clones, about 90% found once. The specimen was peripheral blood. The receptors derive from a woman aged 45-59 years who had recovered from COVID-19. The CDR3 runs from the conserved cysteine through the conserved F or W. A D gene is named only where the DNA matches it firmly. Not every row has a clone size; where given, it reads once, few, many or a size class.

TRBV9	once	NA	TRBJ1-4	CASSLRQDANEKLFF	TGTGCCAGCAGCCTTAGACAGGACGCTAATGAAAAACTGTTTTTT
TRBV6-4	medium-sized	TRBD2	TRBJ2-3	CASSPSSGGRDTQYF	TGTGCCAGCAGTCCGAGTTCGGGGGGGCGGGATACGCAGTATTTT
TRBV10-3	NA	NA	TRBJ1-1	CAISEFMEGTEAFF	TGTGCCATCAGTGAGTTCATGGAGGGCACTGAAGCTTTCTTT
TRBV11-2	NA	TRBD2	TRBJ2-7	CASRSGSFSYEQYF	TGTGCCAGCAGAAGCGGGAGTTTCTCCTACGAGCAGTACTTC
TRBV5-1	NA	NA	TRBJ1-2	CASSRGDGYTF	TGCGCCAGCAGTCGGGGGGATGGCTACACCTTC
TRBV28	NA	TRBD2	TRBJ2-7	CASRHIAGGREQYF	TGTGCCAGCAGACATATAGCGGGGGGGCGCGAGCAGTACTTC
TRBV7-9	NA	NA	TRBJ2-5	CASSLWASGYGETQYF	TGTGCCAGCAGCTTATGGGCCAGCGGGTATGGAGAGACCCAGTACTTC
TRBV5-1	NA	TRBD2	TRBJ2-5	CASSLGGGQETQYF	TGCGCCAGCAGCTTGGGCGGGGGCCAAGAGACCCAGTACTTC
TRBV5-1	NA	TRBD2	TRBJ2-3	CASRKPGLATDTQYF	TGCGCTAGCAGGAAACCGGGACTAGCGACAGATACGCAGTATTTT
TRBV6-1	NA	NA	TRBJ2-1	CASSENVLARNEQFF	TGTGCCAGCAGTGAAAATGTGTTGGCCAGGAATGAGCAGTTCTTC
TRBV9	NA	NA	TRBJ2-1	CASSRLLVPNHNEQFF	TGTGCCAGCAGCCGCCTCCTAGTGCCAAATCACAATGAGCAGTTCTTC
TRBV5-4	NA	TRBD1	TRBJ2-2	CASSLLQGASGELFF	TGTGCCAGCAGCTTGTTGCAGGGGGCGTCCGGGGAGCTGTTTTTT
TRBV4-1	many	NA	TRBJ1-6	CASSQDRRGYNSPLHF	TGCGCCAGCAGCCAAGATCGCCGGGGGTATAATTCACCCCTCCACTTT
TRBV6-2/TRBV6-3	NA	NA	TRBJ2-7	CASSYLGQMPYEQYF	TGTGCCAGCAGTTACCTCGGACAAATGCCCTACGAGCAGTACTTC
TRBV29-1	NA	TRBD1	TRBJ1-2	CSARKGTELTYGYTF	TGCAGCGCTCGTAAGGGGACAGAGCTTACGTATGGCTACACCTTC
TRBV11-1	NA	NA	TRBJ2-1	CASSAKQGPGDREQFF	TGTGCCAGCAGCGCAAAACAGGGACCAGGAGACCGGGAGCAGTTCTTC
TRBV7-8	NA	TRBD1	TRBJ1-2	CASSSGTGGFGYTF	TGTGCCAGCAGCTCCGGGACAGGGGGCTTTGGCTACACCTTC
TRBV5-1	NA	NA	TRBJ1-4	CASSYKAVSANEKLFF	TGCGCCAGCAGCTACAAAGCGGTCTCTGCTAATGAAAAACTGTTTTTT
TRBV7-2	NA	NA	TRBJ2-3	CASSLGAGGTDTQYF	TGTGCCAGCAGCCTGGGGGCCGGGGGCACAGATACGCAGTATTTT
TRBV18	NA	TRBD2	TRBJ2-3	CASSLFRGLAGASTDTQYF	TGTGCCAGCTCACTGTTCCGTGGACTAGCGGGAGCTAGCACAGATACGCAGTATTTT
TRBV6-1	NA	NA	TRBJ2-1	CASSVEGASYSYNEQFF	TGTGCCAGCAGTGTAGAAGGGGCCTCGTACTCCTACAATGAGCAGTTCTTC
TRBV6-5	NA	TRBD1	TRBJ1-2	CASSSTGGRGYGYTF	TGTGCCAGCAGTTCGACAGGGGGCAGGGGGTATGGCTACACCTTC
TRBV29-1	once	NA	TRBJ2-5	CSVGTARRETQYF	TGCAGCGTTGGGACAGCCCGGAGAGAGACCCAGTACTTC
TRBV4-2	few	TRBD2	TRBJ2-1	CASSQVLTVTTGGPNEQFF	TGTGCCAGCAGCCAAGTTCTCACGGTTACGACGGGGGGGCCCAATGAGCAGTTCTTC
TRBV7-2	once	TRBD2	TRBJ2-1	CASSLVWGDYYNEQFF	TGTGCCAGCAGCTTAGTGTGGGGGGACTACTACAATGAGCAGTTCTTC
TRBV7-2	NA	TRBD1	TRBJ2-5	CASSRDRGQETQYF	TGTGCCAGCAGCAGGGACAGGGGGCAAGAGACCCAGTACTTC
TRBV12-3/TRBV12-4	NA	NA	TRBJ2-1	CASSFWGREQFF	TGTGCCAGCAGTTTTTGGGGGCGGGAGCAGTTCTTC
TRBV5-1	NA	NA	TRBJ2-1	CASSLAAGGSYNEQFF	TGCGCCAGCAGCTTGGCCGCCGGGGGTTCCTACAATGAGCAGTTCTTC
TRBV30	NA	TRBD1	TRBJ2-7	CAWSGDRGYEQYF	TGTGCCTGGAGTGGGGACAGGGGGTACGAGCAGTACTTC
TRBV6-1	NA	NA	TRBJ2-7	CASSEGAGYYEQYF	TGTGCCAGCAGTGAAGGGGCGGGATACTACGAGCAGTACTTC
TRBV5-1	NA	TRBD2	TRBJ2-1	CASSFGTSGRATEQFF	TGCGCCAGCAGTTTCGGGACTAGCGGGAGGGCTACTGAGCAGTTCTTC
TRBV5-1	NA	TRBD1	TRBJ1-1	CASSLTGQGAYTEAFF	TGCGCCAGCAGCTTAACGGGACAGGGGGCTTATACTGAAGCTTTCTTT
TRBV6-4	NA	TRBD2	TRBJ2-1	CASSDLAGGNEQFF	TGTGCCAGCAGTGACCTAGCGGGGGGGAATGAGCAGTTCTTC
TRBV2	NA	NA	TRBJ1-1	CASSEQGNTEAFF	TGTGCCAGCAGTGAACAGGGAAATACTGAAGCTTTCTTT
TRBV5-1	NA	TRBD2	TRBJ2-5	CASSLGASGGQETQYF	TGCGCCAGCAGCTTGGGGGCTAGCGGGGGGCAAGAGACCCAGTACTTC
TRBV7-2	NA	NA	TRBJ2-6	CASSPGGANVLTF	TGTGCCAGCAGTCCTGGCGGGGCCAACGTCCTGACTTTC
TRBV9	NA	TRBD2	TRBJ2-2	CASTRGSGGGNTGELFF	TGTGCCAGCACACGGGGTAGCGGGGGAGGAAACACCGGGGAGCTGTTTTTT
TRBV3-1/TRBV3-2	NA	TRBD2	TRBJ2-3	CASSLPASGAIEDTQYF	TGTGCCAGCAGCCTTCCTGCTAGCGGGGCCATTGAGGATACGCAGTATTTT
TRBV7-3	NA	NA	TRBJ2-1	CASSLGGELRSSTDNEQFF	TGTGCCAGCAGCTTAGGAGGGGAACTCCGATCAAGCACAGACAATGAGCAGTTCTTC
TRBV7-2	few	TRBD1	TRBJ2-3	CASSLASGQGARNTQYF	TGTGCCAGCAGCTTAGCGTCAGGACAGGGGGCTCGCAATACGCAGTATTTT
TRBV9	once	TRBD1	TRBJ1-5	CAGPGTGGSYSNQPQHF	TGTGCCGGTCCTGGGACAGGGGGATCTTATAGCAATCAGCCCCAGCATTTT
TRBV4-1	NA	TRBD1	TRBJ1-5	CASSPDRVGQPQHF	TGCGCCAGCAGCCCTGACAGGGTAGGACAGCCCCAGCATTTT
TRBV5-1	NA	TRBD1	TRBJ1-1	CASRPRQGGTEAFF	TGCGCCAGCAGGCCAAGACAGGGGGGCACTGAAGCTTTCTTT
TRBV7-2	few	TRBD1	TRBJ1-3	CASSMTGGALYF	TGTGCCAGCAGCATGACAGGGGGCGCCCTATATTTT
TRBV19	few	NA	TRBJ1-1	CASMDEGLSNTEAFF	TGTGCCAGTATGGACGAGGGACTTTCGAACACTGAAGCTTTCTTT
TRBV4-3	NA	TRBD2	TRBJ2-1	CASSQDPMTSGNANEQFF	TGCGCCAGCAGCCAAGATCCTATGACTAGCGGGAATGCCAATGAGCAGTTCTTC
TRBV20-1	NA	NA	TRBJ2-7	CSASEYEQYF	TGCAGTGCTAGCGAGTACGAGCAGTACTTC
TRBV6-5	NA	NA	TRBJ2-7	CASSPGVYEQYF	TGTGCCAGCAGCCCCGGAGTCTACGAGCAGTACTTC
TRBV6-6	few	TRBD1	TRBJ1-5	CASSYIQGGNQPQHF	TGTGCCAGCAGTTACATCCAGGGGGGAAATCAGCCCCAGCATTTT
TRBV2	once	NA	TRBJ2-7	CASSGGLSYEQYF	TGTGCCAGCAGCGGGGGACTTTCCTACGAGCAGTACTTC
TRBV7-2	once	TRBD2	TRBJ2-7	CASSFLGTSFYEQYF	TGTGCCAGCAGCTTTCTCGGGACTAGCTTCTACGAGCAGTACTTC
TRBV27	once	NA	TRBJ1-1	CASSLILRGSNTEAFF	TGTGCCAGCAGTTTAATCCTAAGGGGATCTAACACTGAAGCTTTCTTT
TRBV9	NA	NA	TRBJ1-2	CASSQGDYGYTF	TGTGCCAGCTCACAGGGTGACTATGGCTACACCTTC
TRBV2	few	NA	TRBJ2-7	CASSGQSSSYEQYF	TGTGCCAGCAGCGGACAGTCAAGCTCCTACGAGCAGTACTTC
TRBV3-1/TRBV3-2	NA	NA	TRBJ1-6	CASSQEFVKGASTRSPLHF	TGTGCCAGCAGCCAAGAATTTGTGAAAGGGGCCTCTACTCGTTCACCCCTCCACTTT
TRBV6-5	NA	NA	TRBJ1-3	CASRVGHFSGNTIYF	TGTGCCAGCAGGGTAGGACACTTCTCTGGAAACACCATATATTTT